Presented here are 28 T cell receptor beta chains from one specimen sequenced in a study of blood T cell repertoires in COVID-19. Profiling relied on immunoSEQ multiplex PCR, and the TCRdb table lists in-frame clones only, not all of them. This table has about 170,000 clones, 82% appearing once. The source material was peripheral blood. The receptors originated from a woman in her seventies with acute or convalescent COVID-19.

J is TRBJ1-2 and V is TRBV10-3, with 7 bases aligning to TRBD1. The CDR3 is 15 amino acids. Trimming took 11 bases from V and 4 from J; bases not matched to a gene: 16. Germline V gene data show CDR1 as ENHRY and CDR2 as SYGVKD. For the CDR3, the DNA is TGTGCCCCATGCCTACCCGGGACAGACTCCTATGGCTACACCTTC. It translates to CAPCLPGTDSYGYTF.

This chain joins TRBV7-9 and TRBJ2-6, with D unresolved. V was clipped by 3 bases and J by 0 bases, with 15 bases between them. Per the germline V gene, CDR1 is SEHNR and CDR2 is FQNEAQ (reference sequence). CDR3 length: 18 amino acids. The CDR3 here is CASSLRPDSRSGANVLTF. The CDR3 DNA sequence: TGTGCCAGCAGCTTGAGGCCCGACTCCCGCTCTGGGGCCAACGTCCTGACTTTC.

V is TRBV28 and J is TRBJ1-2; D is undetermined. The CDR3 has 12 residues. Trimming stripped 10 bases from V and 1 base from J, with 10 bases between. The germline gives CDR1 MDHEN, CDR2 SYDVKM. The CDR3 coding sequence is TGTGCCACAGGAACCAATAACTATGGCTACACCTTC. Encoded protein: CATGTNNYGYTF.

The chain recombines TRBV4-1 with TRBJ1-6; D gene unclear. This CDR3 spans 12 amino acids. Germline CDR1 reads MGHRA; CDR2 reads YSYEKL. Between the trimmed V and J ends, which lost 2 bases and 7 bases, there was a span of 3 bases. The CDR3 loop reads CASSQQNSPLHF. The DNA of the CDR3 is TGCGCCAGCAGCCAACAGAATTCACCCCTCCACTTT.

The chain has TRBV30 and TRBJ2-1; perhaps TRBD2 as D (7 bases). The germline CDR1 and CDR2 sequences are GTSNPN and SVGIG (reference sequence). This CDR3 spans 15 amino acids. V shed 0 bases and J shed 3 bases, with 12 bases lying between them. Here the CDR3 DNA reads TGTGCCTGGAGTGTGGGGGGGGCTTACTACAATGAGCAGTTCTTC. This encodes CAWSVGGAYYNEQFF.

As DNA, the CDR3 is TGTGCCAGCAGCTTGGTCAGGTTGGCCGGGGAGCTGTTTTTT. It is translated as CASSLVRLAGELFF. The rearrangement joins TRBV5-6 to TRBJ2-2; unclear D gene. The germline CDR1 and CDR2 sequences are SGHDT and YYEEEE. CDR3 size: 14 residues. V was shortened by 0 bases and J by 6 bases, with 9 bases between the two germline ends.

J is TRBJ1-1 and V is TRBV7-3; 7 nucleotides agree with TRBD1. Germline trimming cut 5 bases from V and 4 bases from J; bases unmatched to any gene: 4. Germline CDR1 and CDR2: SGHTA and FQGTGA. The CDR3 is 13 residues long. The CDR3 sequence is CASSLDRATEAFF. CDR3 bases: TGTGCCAGCAGCCTCGACAGGGCCACTGAAGCTTTCTTT.

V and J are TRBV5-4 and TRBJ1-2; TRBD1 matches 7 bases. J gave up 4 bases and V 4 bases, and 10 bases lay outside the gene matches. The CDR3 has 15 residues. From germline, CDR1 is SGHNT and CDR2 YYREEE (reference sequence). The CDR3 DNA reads TGTGCCAGCAGCCAAGATGGGACAGCTGGCTATGGCTACACCTTC. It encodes CASSQDGTAGYGYTF.

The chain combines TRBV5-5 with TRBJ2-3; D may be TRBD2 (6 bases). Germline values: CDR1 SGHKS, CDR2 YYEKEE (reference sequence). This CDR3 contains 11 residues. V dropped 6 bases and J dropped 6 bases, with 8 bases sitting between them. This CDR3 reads CASTRGDTQYF. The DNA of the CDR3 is TGTGCCAGCACCCGGGGGGATACGCAGTATTTT.

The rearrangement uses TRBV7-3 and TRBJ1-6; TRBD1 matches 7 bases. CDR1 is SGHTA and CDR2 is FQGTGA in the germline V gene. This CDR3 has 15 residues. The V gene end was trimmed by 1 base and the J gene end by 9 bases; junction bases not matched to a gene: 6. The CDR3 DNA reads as TGTGCCAGCAGCTTAAGTGGTCAGGGGGGTTCACCCCTCCACTTT. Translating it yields CASSLSGQGGSPLHF.

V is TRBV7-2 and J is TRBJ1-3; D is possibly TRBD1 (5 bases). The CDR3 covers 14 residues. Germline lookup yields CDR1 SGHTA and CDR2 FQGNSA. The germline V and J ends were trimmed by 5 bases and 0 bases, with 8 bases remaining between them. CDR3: CASSRDFSGNTIYF. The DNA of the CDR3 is TGTGCCAGCAGCCGGGACTTCTCTGGAAACACCATATATTTT.

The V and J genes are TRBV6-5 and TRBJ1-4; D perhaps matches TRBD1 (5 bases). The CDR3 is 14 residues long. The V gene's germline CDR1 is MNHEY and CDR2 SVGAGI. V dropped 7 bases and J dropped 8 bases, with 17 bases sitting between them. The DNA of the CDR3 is TGTGCCAGCAAGCAGGGTCTATCGTTGGAAAAACTGTTTTTT. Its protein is CASKQGLSLEKLFF.

Here the CDR3 reads CAWAGQSGSPLHF. As DNA, the CDR3 is TGTGCCTGGGCGGGACAGTCTGGTTCACCCCTCCACTTT. The genes are TRBV30 and TRBJ1-6; 7 positions agree with TRBD1. The V and J ends lost 5 bases and 9 bases, in that order; junction bases with no gene match: 7. Germline lookup yields CDR1 GTSNPN and CDR2 SVGIG (reference sequence). This CDR3 has 13 residues.

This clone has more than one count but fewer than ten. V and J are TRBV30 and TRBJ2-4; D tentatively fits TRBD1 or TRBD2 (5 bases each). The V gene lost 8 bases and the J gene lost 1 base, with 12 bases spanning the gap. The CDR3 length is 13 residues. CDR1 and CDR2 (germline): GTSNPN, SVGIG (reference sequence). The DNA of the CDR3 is TGTGCCGGGGACCTGAGGGCCAAAAACATTCAGTACTTC. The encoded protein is CAGDLRAKNIQYF. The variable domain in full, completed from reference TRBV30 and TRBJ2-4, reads SQTIHQWPATLVQPVGSPLSLECTVEGTSNPNLYWYRQAAGRGLQLLFYSVGIGQISSEVPQNLSASRPQDRQFILSSKKLLLSDSGFYLCAGDLRAKNIQYFGAGTRLSVL.

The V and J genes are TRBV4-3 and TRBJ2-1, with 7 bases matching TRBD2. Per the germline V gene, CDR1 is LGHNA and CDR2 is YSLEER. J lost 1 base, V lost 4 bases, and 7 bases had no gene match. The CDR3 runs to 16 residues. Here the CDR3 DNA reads TGCGCCAGCAGCCCCGGGGGACTATATTCCTACAATGAGCAGTTCTTC. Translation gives CASSPGGLYSYNEQFF.

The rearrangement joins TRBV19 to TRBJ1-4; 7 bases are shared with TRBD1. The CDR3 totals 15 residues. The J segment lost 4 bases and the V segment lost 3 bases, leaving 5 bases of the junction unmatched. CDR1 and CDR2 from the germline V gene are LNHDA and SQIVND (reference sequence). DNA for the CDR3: TGTGCCAGTAGTATCGGGACAGACATTAATGAAAAACTGTTTTTT. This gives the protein CASSIGTDINEKLFF.

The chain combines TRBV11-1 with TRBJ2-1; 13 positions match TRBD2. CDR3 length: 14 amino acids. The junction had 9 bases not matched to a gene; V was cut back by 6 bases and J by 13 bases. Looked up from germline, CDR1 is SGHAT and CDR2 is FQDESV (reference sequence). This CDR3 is CASSSSLAGGPQFF. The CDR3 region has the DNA TGTGCCAGCAGTTCTTCACTAGCGGGAGGGCCACAGTTCTTC.

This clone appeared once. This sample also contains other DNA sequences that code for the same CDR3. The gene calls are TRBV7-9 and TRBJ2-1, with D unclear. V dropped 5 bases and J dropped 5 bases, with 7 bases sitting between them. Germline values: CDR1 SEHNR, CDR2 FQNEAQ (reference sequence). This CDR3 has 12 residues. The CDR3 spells CASSLADNEQFF. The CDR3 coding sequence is TGTGCCAGCAGCCTCGCGGACAATGAGCAGTTCTTC.

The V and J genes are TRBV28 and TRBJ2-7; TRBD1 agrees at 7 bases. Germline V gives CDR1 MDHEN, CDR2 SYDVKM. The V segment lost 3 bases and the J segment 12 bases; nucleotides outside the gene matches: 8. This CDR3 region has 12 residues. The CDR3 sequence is CASSFLDRDRYF. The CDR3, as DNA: TGTGCCAGCAGTTTCCTAGACAGGGATCGGTACTTC.

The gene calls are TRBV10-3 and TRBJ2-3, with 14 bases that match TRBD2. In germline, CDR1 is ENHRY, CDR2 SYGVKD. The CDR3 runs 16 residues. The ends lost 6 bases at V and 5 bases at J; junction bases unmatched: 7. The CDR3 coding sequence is TGTGCCATCAGATCGGGACTAGCGGGAGCGGGAGATACGCAGTATTTT. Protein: CAIRSGLAGAGDTQYF.

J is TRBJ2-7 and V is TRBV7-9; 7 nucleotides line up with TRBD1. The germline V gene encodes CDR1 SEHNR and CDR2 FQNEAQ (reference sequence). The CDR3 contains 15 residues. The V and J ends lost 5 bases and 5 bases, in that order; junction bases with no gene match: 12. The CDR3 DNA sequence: TGTGCCAGCAGCATCGACAGGGTTAGGGTCGACGAGCAGTACTTC. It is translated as CASSIDRVRVDEQYF.

The CDR3 nucleotides are TGCGCCAGCAGCTTGGGGACAGGGGGCAGGGAGCAGTTCTTC. Amino acid sequence: CASSLGTGGREQFF. The rearrangement joins TRBV5-1 to TRBJ2-1; 11 bases are a match to TRBD1. The junction had 3 bases not matched to a gene; V was cut back by 0 bases and J by 10 bases. Germline loops: CDR1 SGHRS, CDR2 YFSETQ. This CDR3 is built from 14 residues.

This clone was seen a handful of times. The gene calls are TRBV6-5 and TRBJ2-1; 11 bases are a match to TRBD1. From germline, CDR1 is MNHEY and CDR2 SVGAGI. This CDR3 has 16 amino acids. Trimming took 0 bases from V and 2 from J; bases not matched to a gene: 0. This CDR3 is CASSYSDRGPYNEQFF. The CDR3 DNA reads TGTGCCAGCAGTTACTCGGACAGGGGGCCCTACAATGAGCAGTTCTTC.

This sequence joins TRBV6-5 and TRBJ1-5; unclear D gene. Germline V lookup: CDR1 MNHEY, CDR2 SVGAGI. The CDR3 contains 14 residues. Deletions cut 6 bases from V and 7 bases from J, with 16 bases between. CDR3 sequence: CASSPQRVWQPQHF. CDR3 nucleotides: TGTGCCAGCAGCCCGCAGCGGGTTTGGCAGCCCCAGCATTTT.

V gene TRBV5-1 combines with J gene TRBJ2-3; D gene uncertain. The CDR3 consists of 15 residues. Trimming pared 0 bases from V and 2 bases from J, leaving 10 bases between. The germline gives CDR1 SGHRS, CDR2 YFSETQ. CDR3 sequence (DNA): TGCGCCAGCAGCTTGGGCCTTCGGGTCACAGATACGCAGTATTTT. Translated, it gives CASSLGLRVTDTQYF.

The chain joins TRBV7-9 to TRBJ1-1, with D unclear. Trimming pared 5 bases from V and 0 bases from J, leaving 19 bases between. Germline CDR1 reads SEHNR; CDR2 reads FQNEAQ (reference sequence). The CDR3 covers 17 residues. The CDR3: CASSLGVPGLMNTEAFF. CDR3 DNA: TGTGCCAGCAGCCTCGGGGTTCCCGGACTTATGAACACTGAAGCTTTCTTT.

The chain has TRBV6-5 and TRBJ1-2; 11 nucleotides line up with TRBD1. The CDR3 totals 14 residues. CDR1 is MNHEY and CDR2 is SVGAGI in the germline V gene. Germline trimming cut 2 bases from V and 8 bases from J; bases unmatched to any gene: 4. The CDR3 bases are TGTGCCAGCAGTTACGGGGACAGGGGGGTCGGCTACACCTTC. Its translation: CASSYGDRGVGYTF.

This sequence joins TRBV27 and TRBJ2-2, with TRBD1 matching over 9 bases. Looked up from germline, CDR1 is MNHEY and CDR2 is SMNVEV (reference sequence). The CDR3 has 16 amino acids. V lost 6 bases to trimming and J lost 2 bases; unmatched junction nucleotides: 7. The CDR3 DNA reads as TGTGCCAGCAGGAAGCCGGGACAGGGTAACACCGGGGAGCTGTTTTTT. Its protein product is CASRKPGQGNTGELFF.